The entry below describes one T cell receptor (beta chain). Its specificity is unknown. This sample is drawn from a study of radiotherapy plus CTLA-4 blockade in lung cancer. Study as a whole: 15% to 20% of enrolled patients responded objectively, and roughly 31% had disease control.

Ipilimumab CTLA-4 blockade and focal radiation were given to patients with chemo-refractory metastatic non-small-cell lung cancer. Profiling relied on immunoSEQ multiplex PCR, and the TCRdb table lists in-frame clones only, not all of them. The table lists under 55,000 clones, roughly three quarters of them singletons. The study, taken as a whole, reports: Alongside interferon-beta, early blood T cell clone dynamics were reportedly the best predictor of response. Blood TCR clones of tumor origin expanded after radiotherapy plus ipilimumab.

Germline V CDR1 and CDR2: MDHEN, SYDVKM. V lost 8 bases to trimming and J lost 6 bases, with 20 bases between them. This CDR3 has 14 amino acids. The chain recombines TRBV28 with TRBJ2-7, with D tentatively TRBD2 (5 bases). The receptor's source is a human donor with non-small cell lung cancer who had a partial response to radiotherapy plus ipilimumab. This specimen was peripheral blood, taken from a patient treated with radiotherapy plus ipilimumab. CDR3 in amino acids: CASLPPGSPFEQYF. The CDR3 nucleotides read TGTGCCAGCCTCCCCCCGGGGTCCCCATTCGAGCAGTACTTC.